This TCR beta chain was sequenced during a study of T cells after yellow fever vaccination. The ends were cut back, 1 base at V and 1 base at J, with 13 bases in the middle. Per germline, CDR1 SEHNR and CDR2 FQNEAQ (reference sequence). This CDR3 is built from 17 residues. TCRdb ran MiXCR on the 5' RACE reads and lists one entry per CDR3 protein. The sample has 300,000 or so distinct CDR3 sequences; 6.8% are singletons. This TCR was sampled from a young man who received the YFV17D yellow fever vaccine. The input for sequencing was PBMCs, taken approximately 47 days after the first yellow fever vaccination. J is TRBJ2-2 and V is TRBV7-9; D unresolved. In DNA form, the CDR3 reads TGTGCCAGCAGCTTAGTTCGACCACCGGGGAACACCGGGGAGCTGTTTTTT. It specifies CASSLVRPPGNTGELFF.